These 9 T cell receptor beta chains were sequenced from one sample in a study of T cells in Graves' hyperthyroidism and ophthalmopathy. Regions amplified from RNA transcripts were the TCR beta CDR3 regions. The study used the HTBI primer set for a first-round RT-PCR of the TCR CDR3. TCRdb re-called the multiplex PCR reads with MiXCR, one entry per CDR3 protein. The sample lists roughly 710,000 distinct CDR3 sequences, around 40% occurring once. What was sequenced was blood. Source of these receptors: a middle-aged woman with Graves' hyperthyroidism.

The chain is built from TRBV12-3 or TRBV12-4 and TRBJ1-5, with unresolved D. V lost 5 bases, J lost 3 bases, and 8 bases lay in between. The CDR3 consists of 13 residues. The CDR3 DNA follows: TGTGCCAGCAGTCCATCTTACAATCAGCCCCAGCATTTT. Translated: CASSPSYNQPQHF.

J is TRBJ2-2 and V is TRBV7-2; 10 nucleotides line up with TRBD2. This CDR3 has 17 residues. The germline V gene encodes CDR1 SGHTA and CDR2 FQGNSA. V dropped 5 bases and J dropped 10; count of bases not matched to a gene: 16. The CDR3 DNA reads as TGTGCCAGCAGCCAGGTGGTCAGCGGGAGGGCCAATGAGGAGCTGTTTTTT. This gives the protein CASSQVVSGRANEELFF.

This clonotype was recorded a few times. The gene calls are TRBV12-3 or TRBV12-4 and TRBJ2-7, with 9 bases aligning to TRBD2. Unmatched junction bases numbered 10, after V lost 5 bases and J lost 5 bases. CDR3 length: 15 amino acids. CDR3 amino acids: CASSTSSGTIHEQYF. For the CDR3, the DNA is TGTGCCAGCAGTACCTCTAGCGGGACGATCCACGAGCAGTACTTC.

J is TRBJ1-4 and V is TRBV4-2, with unresolved D. V shed 3 bases and J shed 8 bases, with 10 bases lying between them. CDR1 is LGHNA and CDR2 is YNFKEQ in the germline V gene. This CDR3 is built from 13 residues. In nucleotides, the CDR3 is TGTGCCAGCAGCCATCCGGGTCCCGAAAAACTGTTTTTT. Its protein is CASSHPGPEKLFF.

The rearrangement joins TRBV2 to TRBJ2-1; unclear D gene. V lost 9 bases and J lost 6, with 12 bases in between. Germline assignment: CDR1 SNHLY and CDR2 FYNNEI. The CDR3 sequence is 12 residues long. CDR3 amino acids: CASHPNLNEQFF. CDR3 nucleotides: TGTGCCAGTCACCCCAATCTCAATGAGCAGTTCTTC.

J is TRBJ1-1 and V is TRBV27; D call uncertain. V was clipped by 4 bases and J by 4 bases, with 16 bases between them. CDR3 size: 15 residues. Germline CDR1 and CDR2: MNHEY and SMNVEV (reference sequence). The DNA of the CDR3 is TGTGCCAGCAGTTACCTCGGGGAGTTGAGCACTGAAGCTTTCTTT. Translated, it gives CASSYLGELSTEAFF.

The rearrangement links TRBV9 to TRBJ1-6; TRBD1 might be the D (6 bases). Germline CDR1 and CDR2: SGDLS and YYNGEE. Trimming pared 7 bases from V and 7 bases from J, leaving 15 bases between. The CDR3 has 14 amino acids. CDR3 sequence: CASGSGTRNSPLHF. The CDR3 bases are TGTGCCAGCGGCTCCGGGACAAGGAATTCACCCCTCCACTTT.

A word on this clonotype: Just one base apart from a much larger clone, this may be a read error. The CDR3 loop reads CASSRLGPYERYF. CDR3 DNA sequence: TGTGCCAGCAGTCGCCTAGGACCCTACGAGCGGTACTTC. The chain joins TRBV6-6 to TRBJ2-7; the D is unclear. This CDR3 contains 13 residues. Germline CDR1 MNHNY, CDR2 SVGAGI (reference sequence).

The CDR3 loop reads CAIGTGINYGYTF. The CDR3 DNA reads as TGTGCCATCGGGACAGGGATCAACTATGGCTACACCTTC. The genes are TRBV15 and TRBJ1-2, with 9 bases that match TRBD1. CDR3 size: 13 residues. After removal of 10 bases from V and 2 bases from J, the junction contained 5 bases not matched to a gene. The V gene's germline CDR1 is LNHNV and CDR2 YYDKDF (reference sequence).